This TCR beta chain is drawn from a study of blood T cell repertoires in COVID-19. TCRdb keeps only in-frame clones here, not all; method: immunoSEQ multiplex PCR. This repertoire shows more than 95,000 clones, roughly 80% found once; its top ten account for more than 3%. Germline lookup yields CDR1 SNHLY and CDR2 FYNNEI. The CDR3 extends over 16 amino acids. V was trimmed by 3 bases and J by 4 bases, leaving 13 bases between them. This sequence was found in a woman older than 75 with active or convalescent COVID-19. The V gene is TRBV2, the J gene TRBJ2-6, with D possibly TRBD2 on 5 matching bases. Source material: peripheral blood. The CDR3 reads CASSDEVARGANVLTF. The DNA of the CDR3 is TGTGCCAGCAGTGATGAGGTAGCGAGGGGGGCCAACGTCCTGACTTTC.